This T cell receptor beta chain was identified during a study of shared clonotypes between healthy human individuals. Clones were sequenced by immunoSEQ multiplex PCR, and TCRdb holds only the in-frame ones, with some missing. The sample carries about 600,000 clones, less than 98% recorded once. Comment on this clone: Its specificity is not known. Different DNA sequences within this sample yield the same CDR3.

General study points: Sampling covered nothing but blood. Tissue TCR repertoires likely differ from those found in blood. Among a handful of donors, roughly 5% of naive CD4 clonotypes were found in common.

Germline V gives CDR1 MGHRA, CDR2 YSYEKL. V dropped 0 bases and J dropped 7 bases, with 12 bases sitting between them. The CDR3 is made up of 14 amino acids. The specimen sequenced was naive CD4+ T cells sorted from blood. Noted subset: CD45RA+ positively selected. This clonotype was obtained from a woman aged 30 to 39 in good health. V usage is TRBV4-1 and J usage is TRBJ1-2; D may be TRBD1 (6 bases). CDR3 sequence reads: CASSQDRGGGGYTF. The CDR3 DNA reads TGCGCCAGCAGCCAAGATAGGGGAGGGGGTGGCTACACCTTC.